A single sample gave rise to the 17 T cell receptor beta chains below, sequenced in a study of identifying expanded T cells in peripheral blood (dated 2019 in TCRdb). Library construction relied on the immunoSEQ multiplex PCR assay. In TCRdb, the immuneACCESS table is reduced to in-frame sequences with V and J assigned. These tables do not hold every clone; where another copy was compared, an unresolved V gene accounts for under half, and the others remain unexplained. This sample holds some 100,000 clones; around nine tenths were observed only once. The ten largest clones represent just over 5.5% of the sample. Material for sequencing was blood. The receptors shown here come from a person between 18 and 75 years old in good health.

This clone was found a few times. J is TRBJ1-2 and V is TRBV30; D unclear. Per the germline V gene, CDR1 is GTSNPN and CDR2 is SVGIG (reference sequence). The CDR3 has 11 residues. Trimming cost V 3 bases and J 2 bases, with 4 bases left between them. CDR3 DNA: TGTGCCTGGAGGACCAACTATGGCTACACCTTC. Amino acids: CAWRTNYGYTF.

This chain joins TRBV7-6 and TRBJ2-1; 10 bases match TRBD2. Germline trimming cut 1 base from V and 7 bases from J; bases unmatched to any gene: 7. CDR1 and CDR2 (germline): SGHVS, FNYEAQ. This CDR3 spans 16 amino acids. DNA of the CDR3: TGTGCCAGCAGCTTAGGGCCGGGACTAGCGCGAAATGAGCAGTTCTTC. Translating it yields CASSLGPGLARNEQFF.

The gene calls are TRBV5-6 and TRBJ1-2; perhaps TRBD1 as D (5 bases). This CDR3 comprises 14 residues. Trimming shortened V by 4 bases and J by 8 bases, and 18 bases separated the two germline ends. The germline gives CDR1 SGHDT, CDR2 YYEEEE. The CDR3 here is CASSPQTENGGYTF. The CDR3 DNA is TGTGCCAGCAGCCCACAGACAGAGAATGGCGGCTACACCTTC.

The chain uses TRBV19 and TRBJ2-1; D perhaps matches TRBD2 (6 bases). Per germline, CDR1 LNHDA and CDR2 SQIVND (reference sequence). The CDR3 consists of 17 residues. The V and J ends lost 4 bases and 10 bases respectively, with 26 bases between them. CDR3 sequence reads: CASSKSGAALLKLEQFF. The CDR3 region has the DNA TGTGCCAGTAGTAAGTCGGGAGCCGCACTTCTAAAATTGGAGCAGTTCTTC.

The chain carries TRBV7-9 and TRBJ2-1; 9 bases map to TRBD2. Germline V lookup: CDR1 SEHNR, CDR2 FQNEAQ (reference sequence). The CDR3 has 15 amino acids. Trimming at V came to 5 bases and at J to 5 bases, leaving 7 bases not matched to a gene. This CDR3 is CASSPGTSSHNEQFF. CDR3 coding DNA: TGTGCCAGCAGCCCAGGGACTAGCTCGCACAATGAGCAGTTCTTC.

CDR3 protein: CAISEIQGLGYTF. In DNA form, the CDR3 reads TGTGCCATCAGTGAGATACAGGGGCTTGGCTACACCTTC. The gene calls are TRBV10-3 and TRBJ1-2; TRBD1 aligns across 7 bases. From germline, CDR1 is ENHRY and CDR2 SYGVKD. The junction had 4 bases not matched to a gene; V was cut back by 2 bases and J by 7 bases. There are 13 residues in the CDR3.

This clone was seen once. This chain uses TRBV6-5 with TRBJ2-2, with TRBD2 identical over 7 bases. V shed 5 bases, J shed 6 bases, and the junction held 9 bases outside the gene matches. The germline gives CDR1 MNHEY, CDR2 SVGAGI. CDR3 size: 15 residues. CDR3 region: CASSRVGGSPGELFF. CDR3 bases: TGTGCCAGCAGTCGCGTAGGCGGGAGTCCCGGGGAGCTGTTTTTT.

Note on this clone: This sample includes further DNA sequences coding for the same CDR3. The V gene is TRBV7-9, the J gene TRBJ2-7, with 7 bases fitting TRBD1. There are 13 residues in the CDR3. V was clipped by 5 bases and J by 0 bases; unmatched bases: 1. The germline CDR1 and CDR2 sequences are SEHNR and FQNEAQ (reference sequence). CDR3 DNA sequence: TGTGCCAGCAGCCGGGACAGCTCCTACGAGCAGTACTTC. Amino acids: CASSRDSSYEQYF.

The rearrangement links TRBV5-6 to TRBJ1-2; D is ambiguous. V was cut by 0 bases and J by 4 bases, with 7 bases left in between. The CDR3 length is 13 residues. The germline CDR1 and CDR2 sequences are SGHDT and YYEEEE. The CDR3 DNA is TGTGCCAGCAGCTTGGGTTCCGGCTATGGCTACACCTTC. It codes for CASSLGSGYGYTF.

The chain links TRBV5-4 to TRBJ2-3; TRBD2 aligns across 8 bases. The germline gives CDR1 SGHNT, CDR2 YYREEE (reference sequence). CDR3 length: 15 amino acids. Unmatched junction bases numbered 7, after V lost 1 base and J lost 6 bases. The CDR3 coding sequence is TGTGCCAGCAGCTTGAAACTAGCGGAGAGGGATACGCAGTATTTT. It specifies CASSLKLAERDTQYF. Using reference TRBV5-4 and TRBJ2-3 for the parts outside the CDR3, the full variable domain is ETGVTQSPTHLIKTRGQQVTLRCSSQSGHNTVSWYQQALGQGPQFIFQYYREEENGRGNFPPRFSGLQFPNYSSELNVNALELDDSALYLCASSLKLAERDTQYFGPGTRLTVL.

The chain employs TRBV6-1 and TRBJ1-2; D is unclear. The CDR3 has 13 amino acids. V lost 6 bases and J lost 4, with 12 bases in between. The V gene's germline CDR1 is MNHNS and CDR2 SASEGT. In nucleotides, the CDR3 is TGTGCCAGCAGGGCGGATCTACTCTATGGCTACACCTTC. Translated, it gives CASRADLLYGYTF.

The V and J genes are TRBV5-1 and TRBJ2-5; D perhaps matches TRBD2 (7 bases). The germline V gene has CDR1 SGHRS and CDR2 YFSETQ. There are 14 residues in the CDR3. The V gene lost 4 bases and the J gene lost 5 bases, with 15 bases spanning the gap. CDR3 DNA sequence: TGCGCCAGCAGCGTGACAGGTAGCGGGGAGACCCAGTACTTC. Translating gives CASSVTGSGETQYF.

V is TRBV18 and J is TRBJ2-6; D may be TRBD1 (6 bases). Germline assignment: CDR1 KGHSH and CDR2 LQKENI. The CDR3 runs 19 residues. Trimming shortened V by 5 bases and J by 0 bases, and 20 bases separated the two germline ends. The CDR3 nucleotides are TGTGCCAGCTCAATGGGACATCCAGGGGTTCTCTCTGGGGCCAACGTCCTGACTTTC. It translates to CASSMGHPGVLSGANVLTF.

This rearrangement joins TRBV19 to TRBJ1-1, with D possibly matching TRBD1 (6 bases). Per the germline V gene, CDR1 is LNHDA and CDR2 is SQIVND (reference sequence). V lost 6 bases to trimming and J lost 4 bases, with 18 bases between them. The CDR3 has 15 residues. The CDR3 loop is CASSPGDSGRTEAFF. For the CDR3, the DNA is TGTGCCAGTAGCCCAGGGGATTCGGGACGCACTGAAGCTTTCTTT.

The J gene is TRBJ1-2, the V gene TRBV6-1; D unclear. Between the trimmed V and J ends, which lost 5 bases and 2 bases, there was a span of 9 bases. Looked up from germline, CDR1 is MNHNS and CDR2 is SASEGT. The CDR3 totals 13 residues. CDR3 residues: CASSRTGNYGYTF. CDR3 coding DNA: TGTGCCAGCAGTCGGACGGGCAACTATGGCTACACCTTC.

The chain links TRBV18 to TRBJ1-1, with 10 positions matching TRBD1. Germline V lookup: CDR1 KGHSH, CDR2 LQKENI. The J segment lost 2 bases and the V segment lost 5 bases, leaving 5 bases of the junction unmatched. The CDR3 is made up of 15 amino acids. The CDR3 DNA is TGTGCCAGCTCAACCGGGACAGGGGAAAACACTGAAGCTTTCTTT. It codes for CASSTGTGENTEAFF.

V usage is TRBV18 and J usage is TRBJ1-1, with D uncertain. The CDR3 is made up of 12 amino acids. Germline CDR1 reads KGHSH; CDR2 reads LQKENI. The V end lost 8 bases, the J end lost 0 bases, and 7 bases lay between the germline ends. The CDR3 spells CASTPMNTEAFF. The CDR3 DNA reads as TGTGCCAGCACGCCGATGAACACTGAAGCTTTCTTT.